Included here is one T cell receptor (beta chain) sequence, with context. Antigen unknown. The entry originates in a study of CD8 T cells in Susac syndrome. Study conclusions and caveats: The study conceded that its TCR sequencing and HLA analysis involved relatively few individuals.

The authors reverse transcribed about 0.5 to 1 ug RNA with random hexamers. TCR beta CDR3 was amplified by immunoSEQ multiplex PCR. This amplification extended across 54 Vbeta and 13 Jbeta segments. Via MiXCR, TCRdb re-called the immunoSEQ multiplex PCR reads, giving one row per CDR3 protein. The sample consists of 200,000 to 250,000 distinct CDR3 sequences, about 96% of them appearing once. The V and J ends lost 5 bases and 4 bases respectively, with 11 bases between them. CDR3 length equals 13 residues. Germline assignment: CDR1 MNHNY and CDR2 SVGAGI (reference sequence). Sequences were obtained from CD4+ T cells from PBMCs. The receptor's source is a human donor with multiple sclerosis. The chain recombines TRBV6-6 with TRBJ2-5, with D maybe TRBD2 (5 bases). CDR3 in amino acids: CASSNRGRETQYF. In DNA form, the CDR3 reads TGTGCCAGCAGTAACCGGGGTAGAGAGACCCAGTACTTC.